Following are 28 T cell receptor beta chains from one sample sequenced in a study of T cell responses to AZD1222 COVID-19 vaccine. The method was immunoSEQ multiplex PCR; TCRdb's version includes in-frame clones alone and lacks a portion of them. The table records roughly 200,000 clones, approximately 92% of them present only once. Sequences were derived from peripheral blood, sampled 28 days after the second dose of the MenACWY control vaccine. The receptors come from an adult who received the MenACWY meningococcal vaccine as a control.

CDR3 region: CSALSVGQPQHF. As DNA, the CDR3 is TGCAGCGCCCTTTCGGTTGGTCAGCCCCAGCATTTT. J is TRBJ1-5 and V is TRBV29-1; D unresolved. Germline V gives CDR1 SQVTM, CDR2 ANQGSEA. The length of the CDR3 is 12 residues. Deletions cut 7 bases from V and 6 bases from J, with 13 bases between.

The chain joins TRBV28 to TRBJ1-1; D not certain. CDR1 and CDR2 from the germline V gene are MDHEN and SYDVKM. The V end lost 6 bases, the J end lost 4 bases, and 9 bases lay between the germline ends. The CDR3 has 12 amino acids. The CDR3: CASSPTVTEAFF. The CDR3 nucleotides read TGTGCCAGCAGCCCGACCGTCACTGAAGCTTTCTTT.

This chain links TRBV6-5 with TRBJ2-6; no definite D call. CDR1 and CDR2 (germline): MNHEY, SVGAGI. The CDR3 runs to 16 residues. V was trimmed by 6 bases and J by 0 bases, leaving 12 bases between them. The CDR3 nucleotides read TGTGCCAGCAGATACACTGGCCTCTCTGGGGCCAACGTCCTGACTTTC. Translated, it gives CASRYTGLSGANVLTF.

The J gene is TRBJ1-2, the V gene TRBV2; perhaps TRBD1 as D (5 bases). The CDR3 extends over 15 amino acids. V was shortened by 4 bases and J by 5 bases, with 17 bases between the two germline ends. In germline, CDR1 is SNHLY, CDR2 FYNNEI. The CDR3 sequence: CASSVGDFPRYGYTF. DNA for the CDR3: TGTGCCAGCAGTGTGGGGGACTTCCCGAGGTATGGCTACACCTTC.

V gene TRBV4-1 combines with J gene TRBJ1-2, with D possibly being TRBD1 (5 bases). V gave up 1 base and J gave up 0 bases, with 12 bases separating them. The germline V gene encodes CDR1 MGHRA and CDR2 YSYEKL. The CDR3 totals 16 residues. CDR3 loop: CASSQGGTETNYGYTF. CDR3 sequence (DNA): TGCGCCAGCAGCCAAGGTGGGACGGAGACTAACTATGGCTACACCTTC.

The rearrangement joins TRBV5-1 to TRBJ1-3; D possibly corresponds to TRBD1 (5 bases). V was shortened by 3 bases and J by 0 bases, with 13 bases between the two germline ends. Germline CDR1 SGHRS, CDR2 YFSETQ. This CDR3 spans 16 amino acids. The CDR3 region has the DNA TGCGCCAGCAGCTCAGGGACGCCAAACTCTGGAAACACCATATATTTT. It translates to CASSSGTPNSGNTIYF.

This chain joins TRBV7-9 and TRBJ1-4; no clear D. Trimming cost V 7 bases and J 5 bases, with 8 bases left between them. The CDR3 is 12 amino acids. The germline V gene encodes CDR1 SEHNR and CDR2 FQNEAQ (reference sequence). The chain's CDR3 is CASTRENEKLFF. CDR3 in DNA: TGTGCCAGCACAAGGGAAAATGAAAAACTGTTTTTT.

The gene calls are TRBV19 and TRBJ2-5; 11 nucleotides match TRBD2. The J call may not be correct, given that the DNA end is closer to TRBJ2-7. Germline assignment: CDR1 LNHDA and CDR2 SQIVND (reference sequence). This CDR3 has 15 residues. The DNA of the CDR3 is TGTGCCAGTAGTACAGCTAGCGGGGGGCACTACGAGCAGTACTTC. Translation: CASSTASGGHYEQYF.

V is TRBV24-1 and J is TRBJ2-1; tentative D call: TRBD1 (5 bases). V was cut by 4 bases and J by 0 bases, with 9 bases left in between. Germline loops: CDR1 KGHDR, CDR2 SFDVKD. The CDR3 spans 15 residues. In DNA form, the CDR3 reads TGTGCCACCAGTGAAGGACATGCCTCCTACAATGAGCAGTTCTTC. Its protein product is CATSEGHASYNEQFF.

This sequence joins TRBV6-6 and TRBJ1-2, with a weak D call TRBD1 (6 bases). Germline V gene data show CDR1 as MNHNY and CDR2 as SVGAGI (reference sequence). The V end lost 6 bases, the J end lost 6 bases, and 20 bases lay between the germline ends. CDR3 length: 15 residues. The CDR3 nucleotides are TGTGCCAGCAGCGTCTCCGTTCAGGGGATTCATGGCTACACCTTC. It specifies CASSVSVQGIHGYTF.

This clone was counted a single time. The chain couples TRBV3-1 (or the pseudogene TRBV3-2) to TRBJ1-2; D not resolved. V lost 4 bases and J lost 2, with 14 bases in between. This CDR3 spans 15 amino acids. From germline, CDR1 is LGHDT and CDR2 YNNKEL (reference sequence). The CDR3 protein is CASSPYKTPNYGYTF. The DNA for the CDR3 is TGTGCCAGCAGCCCCTACAAAACTCCGAACTATGGCTACACCTTC.

The chain links TRBV6-5 to TRBJ1-2; 8 bases map to TRBD1. The germline V gene encodes CDR1 MNHEY and CDR2 SVGAGI. The CDR3 covers 13 residues. After removal of 6 bases from V and 7 bases from J, the junction contained 7 bases not matched to a gene. The CDR3 region has the DNA TGTGCCAGCAGCAGGACAGGGAGGGGTGGCTACACCTTC. Its protein product is CASSRTGRGGYTF.

This rearrangement joins TRBV5-1 to TRBJ1-5; D call uncertain. The CDR3 length is 15 residues. CDR1 is SGHRS and CDR2 is YFSETQ in the germline V gene. The V gene lost 3 bases and the J gene lost 3 bases, with 13 bases spanning the gap. In nucleotides, the CDR3 is TGCGCCAGCAGCTCGGAGGGCCTACACAATCAGCCCCAGCATTTT. Residues: CASSSEGLHNQPQHF.

This clone has only one observation. The chain joins TRBV10-3 to TRBJ2-7, with 9 bases aligning to TRBD2. Germline trimming cut 4 bases from V and 4 bases from J; bases unmatched to any gene: 5. This CDR3 region has 14 residues. Germline loops: CDR1 ENHRY, CDR2 SYGVKD. CDR3: CAISVGLAIYEQYF. The CDR3 region has the DNA TGTGCCATCAGTGTGGGACTAGCCATTTACGAGCAGTACTTC.

This chain links TRBV5-8 with TRBJ1-1; no clear D. V dropped 7 bases and J dropped 3 bases, with 16 bases sitting between them. CDR3 size: 14 residues. Germline-derived CDR1 and CDR2 are SGHTS and YDEGEE. The CDR3 protein is CASPLSAFYTEAFF. DNA of the CDR3: TGTGCCAGCCCCTTGTCGGCTTTTTACACTGAAGCTTTCTTT.

The J gene is TRBJ2-1, the V gene TRBV19, with 8 bases lining up with TRBD2. V lost 6 bases and J lost 8; bases outside the gene matches: 12. CDR1 is LNHDA and CDR2 is SQIVND in the germline V gene (reference sequence). This CDR3 is built from 15 residues. The CDR3 here is CASRSRGGRGDEQFF. DNA for the CDR3: TGTGCCAGTAGGTCACGGGGGGGCCGGGGCGATGAGCAGTTCTTC.

The V and J genes are TRBV27 and TRBJ1-4; D remains unclear. This CDR3 contains 14 residues. V lost 3 bases to trimming and J lost 8 bases, with 13 bases between them. The germline CDR1 and CDR2 sequences are MNHEY and SMNVEV (reference sequence). The CDR3 loop is CASSFLGSSEKLFF. The DNA for the CDR3 is TGTGCCAGCAGTTTCCTTGGGTCTAGCGAAAAACTGTTTTTT.

The genes are TRBV11-2 and TRBJ2-7; TRBD2 matches 14 bases. Germline loops: CDR1 SGHAT, CDR2 FQNNGV. The CDR3 length is 15 residues. V was pared by 3 bases and J by 2 bases, with 0 bases of the junction left unmatched. The CDR3 bases are TGTGCCAGCAGCTTGACTAGCGGGGGGGCCTACGAGCAGTACTTC. Translation: CASSLTSGGAYEQYF. Full variable domain (rest looked up from reference TRBV11-2 and TRBJ2-7): EAGVAQSPRYKIIEKRQSVAFWCNPISGHATLYWYQQILGQGPKLLIQFQNNGVVDDSQLPKDRFSAERLKGVDSTLKIQPAKLEDSAVYLCASSLTSGGAYEQYFGPGTRLTVT.

This sequence joins TRBV7-8 and TRBJ2-7; 7 bases match TRBD1. CDR1 is SGHVS and CDR2 is FQNEAQ in the germline V gene. This CDR3 has 13 residues. The ends lost 0 bases at V and 4 bases at J; junction bases unmatched: 0. The CDR3 region is CASSLAQGYEQYF. Written as DNA, the CDR3 is TGTGCCAGCAGCTTAGCACAGGGGTACGAGCAGTACTTC.

The V and J genes are TRBV6-5 and TRBJ1-2, with a tentative D call TRBD1 (6 bases). Germline V gene lookup returns CDR1 MNHEY and CDR2 SVGAGI. There are 13 residues in the CDR3. Trimming left V 6 bases short and J 3 bases short, with 11 bases between. The CDR3 spells CASRRGQYYGYTF. The CDR3 DNA reads TGTGCCAGCAGACGGGGACAATACTATGGCTACACCTTC.

DNA for the CDR3: TGTGCCAGCAGCTTACGCAGGGAGGGCTACACCTTC. It encodes CASSLRREGYTF. The chain couples TRBV7-9 to TRBJ1-2, with a possible D match to TRBD1 (5 bases). Trimming stripped 2 bases from V and 8 bases from J, with 9 bases between. Germline V gene lookup returns CDR1 SEHNR and CDR2 FQNEAQ (reference sequence). The CDR3 loop spans 12 amino acids.

Written as DNA, the CDR3 is TGTGCCAGTAGTATAGGACAGGGAAATGAAAAACTGTTTTTT. Translating gives CASSIGQGNEKLFF. The V call is TRBV19, the J call TRBJ1-4; 7 bases are a match to TRBD1. The CDR3 sequence is 14 residues long. J gave up 5 bases and V 1 base, and 1 base lay outside the gene matches. Per the germline V gene, CDR1 is LNHDA and CDR2 is SQIVND (reference sequence). The full variable domain, with the rest looked up from reference TRBV19 and TRBJ1-4, is DGGITQSPKYLFRKEGQNVTLSCEQNLNHDAMYWYRQDPGQGLRLIYYSQIVNDFQKGDIAEGYSVSREKKESFPLTVTSAQKNPTAFYLCASSIGQGNEKLFFGSGTQLSVL.

V gene TRBV4-2 combines with J gene TRBJ1-5; perhaps TRBD1 as D (5 bases). Germline V gives CDR1 LGHNA, CDR2 YNFKEQ. The CDR3 sequence is 16 residues long. With 0 bases removed from V and 1 base from J, the gap between germline ends came to 10 bases. The CDR3 nucleotides are TGTGCCAGCAGCCAAGACCGGGACGTAAGCAATCAGCCCCAGCATTTT. The encoded protein is CASSQDRDVSNQPQHF.

The CDR3: CASQLNGNTIYF. CDR3 coding DNA: TGTGCCAGTCAGCTAAACGGAAACACCATATATTTT. J is TRBJ1-3 and V is TRBV3-1 (or the pseudogene TRBV3-2); D is uncertain. The CDR3 is 12 amino acids. Trimming cost V 9 bases and J 4 bases, with 10 bases left between them. CDR1 LGHDT and CDR2 YNNKEL come from the germline V gene (reference sequence).

The V call is TRBV25-1, the J call TRBJ1-6, with D unclear. The germline gives CDR1 MGHDK, CDR2 SYGVNS. The CDR3 is 15 amino acids. The V end lost 1 base, the J end lost 7 bases, and 11 bases lay between the germline ends. CDR3 region: CASSEFNGVNSPLHF. CDR3 in DNA: TGTGCCAGCAGTGAATTCAATGGGGTGAATTCACCCCTCCACTTT.

This clone has only one observation. This chain uses TRBV4-2 with TRBJ2-7, with D tentatively TRBD2 (5 bases). V lost 5 bases and J lost 5, with 19 bases in between. The CDR3 has 15 amino acids. Looked up from germline, CDR1 is LGHNA and CDR2 is YNFKEQ. The CDR3 loop is CASSDRLGGNHEQYF. CDR3 sequence (DNA): TGTGCCAGCAGCGACCGTCTAGGAGGTAACCACGAGCAGTACTTC.

The chain combines TRBV5-3 with TRBJ2-1, with 13 bases fitting TRBD2. TRBV5-3 is given ORF status, its function remaining uncertain. The CDR3 length is 18 residues. The V gene end was trimmed by 0 bases and the J gene end by 6 bases; junction bases not matched to a gene: 9. CDR3 amino acids: CARSLGLAGGVAGNEQFF. DNA for the CDR3: TGTGCCAGAAGCTTGGGACTAGCGGGGGGCGTAGCTGGCAATGAGCAGTTCTTC.

This clone came up once. The V call is TRBV18, the J call TRBJ1-2; D is uncertain. The CDR3 totals 17 residues. CDR1 and CDR2 from the germline V gene are KGHSH and LQKENI. The germline V and J ends were trimmed by 3 bases and 3 bases, with 20 bases remaining between them. CDR3 sequence (DNA): TGTGCCAGCTCACCTTTCGGGAGCCCCCTTGGAGACTATGGCTACACCTTC. Translated: CASSPFGSPLGDYGYTF.